This passage covers 12 T cell receptor beta chains from one sample sequenced in a study of cytomegalovirus exposure and HLA in healthy donors. Data came from immunoSEQ multiplex PCR; TCRdb stores just in-frame clones and leaves some out. Of about 130,000 clones listed, roughly 94% are singletons. The source material was PBMCs. Receptors originate from a woman between 18 and 29 years old in good health and CMV-seronegative.

This chain uses TRBV27 with TRBJ2-3, with TRBD1 matching over 8 bases. The germline gives CDR1 MNHEY, CDR2 SMNVEV (reference sequence). V gave up 3 bases and J gave up 3 bases; unmatched junction bases: 5. CDR3 length: 15 residues. In DNA, the CDR3 is TGTGCCAGCAGTTTTAGGACAGGGAGAACAGATACGCAGTATTTT. This gives the protein CASSFRTGRTDTQYF.

With respect to this clone: The same CDR3 can be traced to other DNA sequences in this sample. Here the CDR3 DNA reads TGTGCCAGTAGTATCGGTCTAGCGGTCTACAATGAGCAGTTCTTC. This translates into CASSIGLAVYNEQFF. V gene TRBV19 combines with J gene TRBJ2-1, with 7 bases identical to TRBD2. Germline V gives CDR1 LNHDA, CDR2 SQIVND (reference sequence). The ends lost 3 bases at V and 3 bases at J; junction bases unmatched: 5. CDR3 length: 15 amino acids.

This clone has only a few counts. V gene TRBV10-1 combines with J gene TRBJ1-2; 8 positions agree with TRBD1. This CDR3 has 13 residues. Trimming took 6 bases from V and 4 from J; bases not matched to a gene: 4. Looked up from germline, CDR1 is WNHNN and CDR2 is SYGVQD (reference sequence). CDR3 region: CASSEGTGYGYTF. CDR3 nucleotides: TGCGCCAGCAGCGAAGGGACAGGCTATGGCTACACCTTC.

The genes are TRBV18 and TRBJ2-7; 8 bases line up with TRBD1. J lost 5 bases, V lost 6 bases, and 12 bases had no gene match. Germline CDR1 and CDR2: KGHSH and LQKENI. The CDR3 consists of 15 residues. CDR3 region: CASSDRTGSMDEQYF. The DNA of the CDR3 is TGTGCCAGCTCGGATCGGACAGGGTCTATGGACGAGCAGTACTTC.

The chain links TRBV29-1 to TRBJ2-7; possible D gene TRBD2, 5 bases. CDR1 and CDR2 from the germline V gene are SQVTM and ANQGSEA. This CDR3 has 16 amino acids. CDR3 DNA: TGCACCCCGGGGTACATTCTCGAAGCCGCTAAGTACGAGCAGTACTTC. This sequence encodes CTPGYILEAAKYEQYF.

The chain recombines TRBV6-4 with TRBJ2-3; 11 bases match TRBD2. Germline V CDR1 and CDR2: MRHNA, SNTAGT. Trimming removed 5 bases from V and 3 bases from J; junction bases left unmatched: 4. There are 15 residues in the CDR3. The CDR3 nucleotides are TGTGCCAGCAGTAAGACTAGCGGGGCTACAGATACGCAGTATTTT. Amino acid sequence: CASSKTSGATDTQYF.

This sequence joins TRBV4-2 and TRBJ1-2, with TRBD1 matching 9 bases. J lost 4 bases, V lost 4 bases, and 7 bases had no gene match. CDR3 size: 15 residues. Per the germline V gene, CDR1 is LGHNA and CDR2 is YNFKEQ. The CDR3 here is CASSRDREVGYGYTF. CDR3 coding DNA: TGTGCCAGCAGCCGGGACAGGGAGGTTGGCTATGGCTACACCTTC.

This clone was counted only a few times. One end of the junction fails to match germline, which may point to a read error. J is TRBJ2-7 and V is TRBV30; D not resolved. The germline CDR1 and CDR2 sequences are GTSNPN and SVGIG (reference sequence). CDR3 length equals 12 residues. Here the CDR3 DNA reads TGTGCCTGGAGTGTGGGTACGCCAACTAAAGACTTC. Protein: CAWSVGTPTKDF.

The chain recombines TRBV9 with TRBJ2-1; tentatively, D is TRBD2 (6 bases). Germline V gene data show CDR1 as SGDLS and CDR2 as YYNGEE. This CDR3 is 15 amino acids long. Trimming cost V 4 bases and J 2 bases, with 13 bases left between them. In nucleotides, the CDR3 is TGTGCCAGCAGCCCCCGGGAGCGGACCTACAATGAGCAGTTCTTC. Residues: CASSPRERTYNEQFF.

The V and J genes are TRBV10-3 and TRBJ1-1; 7 bases align to TRBD1. Trimming at V came to 8 bases and at J to 4 bases, leaving 4 bases not matched to a gene. Germline values: CDR1 ENHRY, CDR2 SYGVKD. This CDR3 contains 12 residues. The CDR3: CAIAGGRTEAFF. DNA for the CDR3: TGTGCCATCGCAGGGGGTCGCACTGAAGCTTTCTTT.

The chain couples TRBV5-1 to TRBJ2-1, with a possible D match to TRBD2 (6 bases). The CDR3 is 14 residues long. The V end lost 0 bases, the J end lost 9 bases, and 13 bases lay between the germline ends. The V gene's germline CDR1 is SGHRS and CDR2 YFSETQ. CDR3: CASSLASAAGEQFF. The CDR3 nucleotides read TGCGCCAGCAGCTTGGCCAGCGCAGCGGGTGAGCAGTTCTTC.

This chain joins TRBV28 and TRBJ2-7, with 7 bases lining up with TRBD1. The CDR3 loop spans 14 amino acids. Per the germline V gene, CDR1 is MDHEN and CDR2 is SYDVKM. The ends lost 2 bases at V and 5 bases at J; junction bases unmatched: 6. The CDR3 is CASSLLTGFHEQYF. The CDR3 coding sequence is TGTGCCAGCAGTTTACTGACAGGGTTCCACGAGCAGTACTTC.